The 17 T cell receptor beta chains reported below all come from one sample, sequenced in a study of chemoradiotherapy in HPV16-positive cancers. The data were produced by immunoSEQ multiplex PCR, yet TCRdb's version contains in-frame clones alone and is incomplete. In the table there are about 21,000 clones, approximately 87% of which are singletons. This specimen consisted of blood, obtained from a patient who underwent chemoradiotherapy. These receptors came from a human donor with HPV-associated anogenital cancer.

The CDR3: CASSLAGQMAGEQYF. CDR3 nucleotide sequence: TGTGCCAGCAGTTTAGCTGGACAGATGGCCGGCGAGCAGTACTTC. J is TRBJ2-7 and V is TRBV28; maybe TRBD1 (6 bases). Germline V gene data show CDR1 as MDHEN and CDR2 as SYDVKM. There are 15 residues in the CDR3. The V end lost 2 bases, the J end lost 6 bases, and 17 bases lay between the germline ends. Full variable domain (outside the CDR3, taken from reference TRBV28 and TRBJ2-7): DVKVTQSSRYLVKRTGEKVFLECVQDMDHENMFWYRQDPGLGLRLIYFSYDVKMKEKGDIPEGYSVSREKKERFSLILESASTNQTSMYLCASSLAGQMAGEQYFGPGTRLTVT.

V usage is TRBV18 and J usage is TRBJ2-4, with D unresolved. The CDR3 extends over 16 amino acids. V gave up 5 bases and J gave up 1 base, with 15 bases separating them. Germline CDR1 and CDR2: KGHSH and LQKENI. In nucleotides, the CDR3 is TGTGCCAGCTCAACTACACCCGTTGGGGCCAAAAACATTCAGTACTTC. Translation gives CASSTTPVGAKNIQYF.

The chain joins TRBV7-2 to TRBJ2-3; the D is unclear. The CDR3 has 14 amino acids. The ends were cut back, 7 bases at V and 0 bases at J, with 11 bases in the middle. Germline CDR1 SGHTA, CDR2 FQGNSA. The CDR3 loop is CASKGIQSTDTQYF. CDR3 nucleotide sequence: TGTGCCAGCAAAGGAATCCAGAGCACAGATACGCAGTATTTT.

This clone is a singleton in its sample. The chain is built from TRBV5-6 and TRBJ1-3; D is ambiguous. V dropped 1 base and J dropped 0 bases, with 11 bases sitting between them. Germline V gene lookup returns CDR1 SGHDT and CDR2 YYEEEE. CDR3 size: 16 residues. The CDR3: CASSLPEMPSGNTIYF. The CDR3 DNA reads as TGTGCCAGCAGCTTGCCAGAAATGCCCTCTGGAAACACCATATATTTT.

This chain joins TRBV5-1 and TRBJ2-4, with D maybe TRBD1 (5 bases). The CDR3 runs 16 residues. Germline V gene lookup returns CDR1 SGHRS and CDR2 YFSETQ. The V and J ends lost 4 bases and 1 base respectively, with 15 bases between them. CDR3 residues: CASSHGQPMAKNIQYF. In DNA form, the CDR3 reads TGCGCCAGCAGCCACGGACAACCCATGGCCAAAAACATTCAGTACTTC. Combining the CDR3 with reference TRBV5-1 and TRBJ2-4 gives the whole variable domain KAGVTQTPRYLIKTRGQQVTLSCSPISGHRSVSWYQQTPGQGLQFLFEYFSETQRNKGNFPGRFSGRQFSNSRSEMNVSTLELGDSALYLCASSHGQPMAKNIQYFGAGTRLSVL.

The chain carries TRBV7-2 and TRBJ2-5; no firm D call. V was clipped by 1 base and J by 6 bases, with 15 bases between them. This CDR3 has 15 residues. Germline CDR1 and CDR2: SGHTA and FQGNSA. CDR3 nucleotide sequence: TGTGCCAGCAGCTTAGGATCCGGGTTCGGCCAGACCCAGTACTTC. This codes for CASSLGSGFGQTQYF.

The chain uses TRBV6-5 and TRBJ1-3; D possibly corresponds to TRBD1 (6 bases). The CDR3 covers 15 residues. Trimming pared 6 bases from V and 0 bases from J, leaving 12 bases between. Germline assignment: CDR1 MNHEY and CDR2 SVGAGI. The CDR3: CASSGTPSSGNTIYF. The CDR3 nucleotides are TGTGCCAGCAGCGGGACACCGAGCTCTGGAAACACCATATATTTT.

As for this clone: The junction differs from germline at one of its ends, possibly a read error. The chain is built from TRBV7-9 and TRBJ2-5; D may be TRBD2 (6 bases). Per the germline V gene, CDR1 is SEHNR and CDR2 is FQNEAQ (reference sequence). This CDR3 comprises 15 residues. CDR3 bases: TGTGCCAGCAGCTCCGGGGTGGGGACTGCTAAGGTCGAGGACTTC. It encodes CASSSGVGTAKVEDF.

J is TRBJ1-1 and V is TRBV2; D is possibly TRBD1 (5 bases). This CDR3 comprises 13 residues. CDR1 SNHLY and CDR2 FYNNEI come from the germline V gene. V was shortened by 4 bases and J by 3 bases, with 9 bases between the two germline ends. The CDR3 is CASSGTGDTEAFF. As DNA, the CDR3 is TGTGCCAGCAGTGGGACGGGGGACACTGAAGCTTTCTTT. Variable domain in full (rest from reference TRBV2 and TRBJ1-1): EPEVTQTPSHQVTQMGQEVILRCVPISNHLYFYWYRQILGQKVEFLVSFYNNEISEKSEIFDDQFSVERPDGSNFTLKIRSTKLEDSAMYFCASSGTGDTEAFFGQGTRLTVV.

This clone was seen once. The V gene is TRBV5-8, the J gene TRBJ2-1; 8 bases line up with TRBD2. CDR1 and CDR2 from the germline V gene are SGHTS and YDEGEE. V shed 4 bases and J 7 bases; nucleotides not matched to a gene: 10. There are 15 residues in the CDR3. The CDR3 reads CASSPRASGRNEQFF. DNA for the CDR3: TGTGCCAGCAGCCCCCGGGCTAGCGGGCGTAATGAGCAGTTCTTC.

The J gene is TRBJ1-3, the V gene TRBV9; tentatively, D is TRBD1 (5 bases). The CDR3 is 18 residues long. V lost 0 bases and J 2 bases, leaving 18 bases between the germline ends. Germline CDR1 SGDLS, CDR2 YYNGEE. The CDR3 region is CASSVDPLPGLPGNTIYF. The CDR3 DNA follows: TGTGCCAGCAGCGTAGACCCCCTCCCAGGGCTCCCTGGAAACACCATATATTTT. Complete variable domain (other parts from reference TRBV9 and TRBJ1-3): DSGVTQTPKHLITATGQRVTLRCSPRSGDLSVYWYQQSLDQGLQFLIQYYNGEERAKGNILERFSAQQFPDLHSELNLSSLELGDSALYFCASSVDPLPGLPGNTIYFGEGSWLTVV.

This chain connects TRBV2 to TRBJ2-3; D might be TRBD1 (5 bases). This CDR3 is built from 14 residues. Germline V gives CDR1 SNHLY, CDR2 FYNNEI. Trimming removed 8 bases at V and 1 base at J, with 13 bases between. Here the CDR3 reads CASRREQRTDTQYF. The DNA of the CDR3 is TGTGCCAGCCGCAGGGAACAGCGCACAGATACGCAGTATTTT.

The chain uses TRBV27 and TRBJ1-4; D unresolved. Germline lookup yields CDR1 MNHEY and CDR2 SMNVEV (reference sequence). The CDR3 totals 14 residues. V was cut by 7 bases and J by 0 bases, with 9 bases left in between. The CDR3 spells CASKRRSTNEKLFF. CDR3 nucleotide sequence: TGTGCCAGCAAGAGGAGGTCAACTAATGAAAAACTGTTTTTT.

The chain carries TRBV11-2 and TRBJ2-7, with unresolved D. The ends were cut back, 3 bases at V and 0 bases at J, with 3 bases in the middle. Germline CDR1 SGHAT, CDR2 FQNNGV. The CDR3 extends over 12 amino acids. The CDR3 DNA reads TGTGCCAGCAGCTTTTCCTCCTACGAGCAGTACTTC. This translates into CASSFSSYEQYF.

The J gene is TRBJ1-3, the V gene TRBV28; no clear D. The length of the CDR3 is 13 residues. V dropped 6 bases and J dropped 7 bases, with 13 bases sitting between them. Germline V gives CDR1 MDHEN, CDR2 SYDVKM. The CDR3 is CASSLPLGNTIYF. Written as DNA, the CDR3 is TGTGCCAGCAGCCTTCCCCTGGGGAACACCATATATTTT.

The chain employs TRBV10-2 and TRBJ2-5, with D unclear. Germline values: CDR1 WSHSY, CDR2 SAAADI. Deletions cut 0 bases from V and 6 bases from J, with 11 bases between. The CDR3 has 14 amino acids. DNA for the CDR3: TGCGCCAGCAGTGAGTCTAGCCCCCGACAGACCCAGTACTTC. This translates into CASSESSPRQTQYF.

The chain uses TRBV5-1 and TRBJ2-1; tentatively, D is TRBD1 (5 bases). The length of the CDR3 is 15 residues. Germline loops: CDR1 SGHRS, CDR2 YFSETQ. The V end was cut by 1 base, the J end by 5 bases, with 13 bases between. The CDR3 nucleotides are TGCGCCAGCAGCTTGAGCAGGGTTGGGAACAATGAGCAGTTCTTC. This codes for CASSLSRVGNNEQFF.